These 19 T cell receptor beta chains originate from one sample sequenced in a study of OX40 agonist ivuxolimab in advanced cancers. The library was prepared using the immunoSEQ multiplex PCR assay. As stored in TCRdb, this immuneACCESS dataset retains in-frame rearrangements with V and J assigned. A fraction of the clones does not appear; measured against another copy, unresolved V genes explain less than half of the discrepancy, and the remainder lacks a known reason. This sample has tens of thousands of clones in its table, and around 88% of those were observed once. The ten largest make up approximately 1.4% of the sample. This specimen was CD4+ or CD8+ T cells sorted from blood, taken in a trial of the OX40 agonist ivuxolimab. These receptors originate from an adult with an advanced solid tumor such as melanoma, head and neck, liver or kidney cancer.

The J gene is TRBJ2-2, the V gene TRBV9, with 7 bases identical to TRBD2. The CDR3 contains 16 residues. CDR1 and CDR2 from the germline V gene are SGDLS and YYNGEE. Trimming cost V 0 bases and J 4 bases; bases outside gene matches: 6. The CDR3 nucleotides read TGTGCCAGCAGCGTAGTCGGGGGAGGGCTCACCGGGGAGCTGTTTTTT. It specifies CASSVVGGGLTGELFF.

The CDR3 DNA reads as TGTGCCAGCTCACCACAGCTAGCGGGACAAGAGACCCAGTACTTC. This sequence encodes CASSPQLAGQETQYF. The rearrangement uses TRBV18 and TRBJ2-5, with TRBD2 matching 9 bases. J gave up 2 bases and V 1 base, and 2 bases lay outside the gene matches. This CDR3 is 15 amino acids long. Germline CDR1 reads KGHSH; CDR2 reads LQKENI.

The V gene is TRBV19, the J gene TRBJ1-5; weak D call: TRBD1 (5 bases). V shed 5 bases and J shed 0 bases, with 14 bases lying between them. This CDR3 spans 16 amino acids. CDR1 and CDR2 (germline): LNHDA, SQIVND (reference sequence). The CDR3 DNA follows: TGTGCCAGTAGTCCTAGACAGAAACCTAGCAATCAGCCCCAGCATTTT. It is translated as CASSPRQKPSNQPQHF.

The rearrangement joins TRBV2 to TRBJ1-4; 7 bases map to TRBD1. After removal of 3 bases from V and 8 bases from J, the junction contained 9 bases not matched to a gene. The germline V gene encodes CDR1 SNHLY and CDR2 FYNNEI. The CDR3 is 15 amino acids. The CDR3 protein is CASSDPTGDGEKLFF. The CDR3 DNA follows: TGTGCCAGCAGTGACCCCACAGGGGACGGGGAAAAACTGTTTTTT.

V and J are TRBV19 and TRBJ2-3; the match to TRBD1 covers 8 bases. The trim removed 4 bases at V and 6 bases at J, leaving 6 bases unmatched. The CDR3 is 14 residues long. Per germline, CDR1 LNHDA and CDR2 SQIVND (reference sequence). The CDR3 region has the DNA TGTGCCAGTAGTAGGACAGGGACGTCGGATACGCAGTATTTT. Encoded protein: CASSRTGTSDTQYF.

J is TRBJ2-1 and V is TRBV11-2; TRBD2 matches at 12 bases. CDR1 and CDR2 (germline): SGHAT, FQNNGV. The CDR3 spans 16 residues. J lost 4 bases, V lost 5 bases, and 6 bases had no gene match. The CDR3 DNA follows: TGTGCCAGCAGCCTAGGTGGACTAGCGGGATACAATGAGCAGTTCTTC. Translated: CASSLGGLAGYNEQFF. Together with reference TRBV11-2 and TRBJ2-1, the CDR3 gives the full variable domain: EAGVAQSPRYKIIEKRQSVAFWCNPISGHATLYWYQQILGQGPKLLIQFQNNGVVDDSQLPKDRFSAERLKGVDSTLKIQPAKLEDSAVYLCASSLGGLAGYNEQFFGPGTRLTVL.

This clone was recorded only once. The chain links TRBV30 to TRBJ2-5; 7 bases fit TRBD1. Trimming at V came to 0 bases and at J to 3 bases, leaving 4 bases not matched to a gene. The germline gives CDR1 GTSNPN, CDR2 SVGIG (reference sequence). This CDR3 is built from 14 residues. The CDR3 protein is CAWSVRTGKETQYF. In DNA form, the CDR3 reads TGTGCCTGGAGTGTACGGACAGGAAAAGAGACCCAGTACTTC.

V and J are TRBV30 and TRBJ2-5; TRBD1 is a possible D gene (5 bases). Trimming stripped 0 bases from V and 5 bases from J, with 10 bases between. CDR3 length equals 13 residues. Per the germline V gene, CDR1 is GTSNPN and CDR2 is SVGIG (reference sequence). The CDR3 sequence: CAWSVKGSETQYF. CDR3 in DNA: TGTGCCTGGAGTGTAAAGGGGTCGGAGACCCAGTACTTC.

This clone was observed a handful of times. This chain links TRBV30 with TRBJ1-4, with a tentative D call TRBD1 (5 bases). The V and J ends lost 1 base and 7 bases respectively, with 10 bases between them. CDR1 GTSNPN and CDR2 SVGIG come from the germline V gene (reference sequence). The CDR3 spans 13 residues. CDR3 in amino acids: CAWSDQGIEKLFF. CDR3 coding DNA: TGTGCCTGGAGTGACCAGGGAATTGAAAAACTGTTTTTT.

On this clone: Different DNA sequences within this sample yield the same CDR3. The chain joins TRBV27 to TRBJ1-2; 7 positions match TRBD1. The germline CDR1 and CDR2 sequences are MNHEY and SMNVEV (reference sequence). After removal of 5 bases from V and 2 bases from J, the junction contained 5 bases not matched to a gene. The CDR3 runs to 14 residues. CDR3: CASSARQGNYGYTF. DNA for the CDR3: TGTGCCAGCAGTGCTCGACAGGGAAACTATGGCTACACCTTC.

The chain joins TRBV6-1 to TRBJ1-4, with TRBD1 matching 8 bases. Per germline, CDR1 MNHNS and CDR2 SASEGT. Trimming took 6 bases from V and 4 from J; bases not matched to a gene: 1. The CDR3 has 13 amino acids. CDR3 protein: CASRTGVNEKLFF. The CDR3 DNA reads TGTGCCAGCAGGACAGGGGTTAATGAAAAACTGTTTTTT.

This clone was observed a single time. The J gene is TRBJ1-1, the V gene TRBV14, with unresolved D. Germline V gives CDR1 SGHDN, CDR2 FVKESK. The CDR3 runs to 16 residues. V lost 3 bases and J lost 0, with 14 bases in between. DNA of the CDR3: TGTGCCAGCAGCCATGGCACATCCCGTCTGAACACTGAAGCTTTCTTT. Its translation is CASSHGTSRLNTEAFF.

The chain recombines TRBV6-6 with TRBJ2-5; 9 nucleotides agree with TRBD2. The ends lost 3 bases at V and 2 bases at J; junction bases unmatched: 4. The length of the CDR3 is 15 residues. Germline CDR1 MNHNY, CDR2 SVGAGI (reference sequence). CDR3: CASSYGGRGQETQYF. DNA for the CDR3: TGTGCCAGCAGTTATGGCGGGAGGGGACAAGAGACCCAGTACTTC.

The J gene is TRBJ2-1, the V gene TRBV7-8; D could derive from TRBD1 or TRBD2 (6 bases each). Trimming removed 4 bases at V and 8 bases at J, with 15 bases between. CDR1 is SGHVS and CDR2 is FQNEAQ in the germline V gene. The CDR3 consists of 14 residues. This chain's CDR3 is CASSSSTGGYEQFF. DNA for the CDR3: TGTGCCAGCAGCTCCAGTACCGGGGGCTATGAGCAGTTCTTC.

V usage is TRBV5-8 and J usage is TRBJ1-1; D not resolved. The CDR3 has 14 residues. The germline V gene encodes CDR1 SGHTS and CDR2 YDEGEE. Trimming stripped 2 bases from V and 3 bases from J, with 11 bases between. CDR3 sequence reads: CASSLGGWDTEAFF. CDR3 DNA: TGTGCCAGCAGCTTAGGCGGGTGGGACACTGAAGCTTTCTTT.

The chain couples TRBV18 to TRBJ2-3; perhaps D is TRBD1 or TRBD2 (5 bases each). The CDR3 is 16 amino acids. CDR1 and CDR2 from the germline V gene are KGHSH and LQKENI. Trimming took off 3 bases at V and 2 bases at J, with 15 bases between the two ends. The CDR3 reads CASSPLTGRATDTQYF. CDR3 nucleotide sequence: TGTGCCAGCTCACCGCTGACGGGACGGGCCACAGATACGCAGTATTTT.

This clone was observed once. The rearrangement links TRBV29-1 to TRBJ2-6, with D unresolved. This CDR3 has 13 residues. Trimming took off 4 bases at V and 1 base at J, with 5 bases between the two ends. Germline values: CDR1 SQVTM, CDR2 ANQGSEA. The chain's CDR3 is CSVAVSGANVLTF. The CDR3 DNA reads as TGCAGCGTTGCGGTTTCTGGGGCCAACGTCCTGACTTTC.

This chain connects TRBV10-2 to TRBJ2-1; 16 bases are shared with TRBD2. V dropped 6 bases and J dropped 8; count of bases not matched to a gene: 10. This CDR3 has 17 residues. CDR1 is WSHSY and CDR2 is SAAADI in the germline V gene. CDR3 residues: CASSLPPGTSGRDEQFF. The CDR3, as DNA: TGCGCCAGCAGCCTCCCCCCCGGGACTAGCGGGAGGGATGAGCAGTTCTTC.

This clone was detected only a few times. V usage is TRBV7-9 and J usage is TRBJ2-7; TRBD1 matches at 7 bases. V lost 8 bases and J lost 2; bases outside the gene matches: 3. Germline V lookup: CDR1 SEHNR, CDR2 FQNEAQ (reference sequence). CDR3 length: 12 amino acids. CDR3 residues: CASSQGAYEQYF. DNA for the CDR3: TGTGCCAGCTCGCAGGGGGCCTACGAGCAGTACTTC.